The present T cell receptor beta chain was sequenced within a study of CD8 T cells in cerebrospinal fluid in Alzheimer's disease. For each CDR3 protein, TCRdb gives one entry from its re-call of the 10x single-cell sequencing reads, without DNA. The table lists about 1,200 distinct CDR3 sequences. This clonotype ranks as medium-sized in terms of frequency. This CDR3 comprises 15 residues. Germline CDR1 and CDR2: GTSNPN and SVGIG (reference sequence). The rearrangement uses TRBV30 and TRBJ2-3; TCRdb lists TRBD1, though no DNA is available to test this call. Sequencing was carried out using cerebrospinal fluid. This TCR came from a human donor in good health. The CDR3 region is CAWSAWDRHTDTQYF.